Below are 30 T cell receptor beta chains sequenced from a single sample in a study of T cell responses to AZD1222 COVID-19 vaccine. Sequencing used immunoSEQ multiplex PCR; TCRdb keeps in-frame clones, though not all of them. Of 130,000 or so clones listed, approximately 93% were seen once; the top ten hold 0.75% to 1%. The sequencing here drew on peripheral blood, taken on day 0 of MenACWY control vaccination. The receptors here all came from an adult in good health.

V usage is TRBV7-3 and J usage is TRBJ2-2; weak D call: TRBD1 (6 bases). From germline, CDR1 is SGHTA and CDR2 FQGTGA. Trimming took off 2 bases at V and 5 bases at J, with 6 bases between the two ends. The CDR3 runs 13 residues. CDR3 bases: TGTGCCAGCAGCTTACAGGGGACCGGGGAGCTGTTTTTT. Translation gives CASSLQGTGELFF.

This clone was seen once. CDR3 coding DNA: TGTGCCAGCAGCCTTCCCTGGACAGCAAGAGAGACCCAGTACTTC. Its protein is CASSLPWTARETQYF. The rearrangement links TRBV7-6 to TRBJ2-5, with a tentative D call TRBD1 (6 bases). Germline assignment: CDR1 SGHVS and CDR2 FNYEAQ. The CDR3 length is 15 residues. Trimming stripped 5 bases from V and 4 bases from J, with 17 bases between.

The CDR3 is CASSLATGVLYNEQFF. CDR3 sequence (DNA): TGTGCCAGCAGCCTCGCGACAGGGGTTCTCTACAATGAGCAGTTCTTC. V and J are TRBV9 and TRBJ2-1, with 8 bases fitting TRBD1. This CDR3 spans 16 amino acids. Trimming cost V 4 bases and J 3 bases; bases outside gene matches: 9. From germline, CDR1 is SGDLS and CDR2 YYNGEE.

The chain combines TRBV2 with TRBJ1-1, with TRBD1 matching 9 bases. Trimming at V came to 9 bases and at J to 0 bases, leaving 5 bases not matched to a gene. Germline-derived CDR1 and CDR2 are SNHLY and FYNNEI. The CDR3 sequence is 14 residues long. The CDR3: CASSRTGVNTEAFF. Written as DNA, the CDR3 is TGTGCCAGTAGTAGGACAGGGGTGAACACTGAAGCTTTCTTT.

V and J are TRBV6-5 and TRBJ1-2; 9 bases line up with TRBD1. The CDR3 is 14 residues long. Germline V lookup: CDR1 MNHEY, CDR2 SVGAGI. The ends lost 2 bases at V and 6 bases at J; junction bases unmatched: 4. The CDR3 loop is CASSYGTGWDGYTF. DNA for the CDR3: TGTGCCAGCAGTTACGGGACAGGGTGGGATGGCTACACCTTC.

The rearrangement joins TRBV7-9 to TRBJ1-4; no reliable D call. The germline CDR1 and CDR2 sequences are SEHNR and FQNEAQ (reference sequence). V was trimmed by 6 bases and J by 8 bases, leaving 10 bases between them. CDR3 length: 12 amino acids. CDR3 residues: CASRPDGEKLFF. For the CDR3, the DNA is TGTGCCAGCAGGCCAGACGGGGAAAAACTGTTTTTT.

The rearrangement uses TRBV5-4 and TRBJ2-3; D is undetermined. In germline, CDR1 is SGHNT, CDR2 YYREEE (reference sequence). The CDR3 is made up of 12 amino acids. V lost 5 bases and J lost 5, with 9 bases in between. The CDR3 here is CASRPDGDTQYF. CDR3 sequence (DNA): TGTGCCAGCAGACCAGACGGAGATACGCAGTATTTT. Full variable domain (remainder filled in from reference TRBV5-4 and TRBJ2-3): ETGVTQSPTHLIKTRGQQVTLRCSSQSGHNTVSWYQQALGQGPQFIFQYYREEENGRGNFPPRFSGLQFPNYSSELNVNALELDDSALYLCASRPDGDTQYFGPGTRLTVL.

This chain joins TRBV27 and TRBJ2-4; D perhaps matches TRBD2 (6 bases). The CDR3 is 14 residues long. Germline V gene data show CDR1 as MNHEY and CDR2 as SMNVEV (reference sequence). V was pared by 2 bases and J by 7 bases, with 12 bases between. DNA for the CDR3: TGTGCCAGCAGTTTAGGCGGGGAGAAGAACATTCAGTACTTC. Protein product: CASSLGGEKNIQYF.

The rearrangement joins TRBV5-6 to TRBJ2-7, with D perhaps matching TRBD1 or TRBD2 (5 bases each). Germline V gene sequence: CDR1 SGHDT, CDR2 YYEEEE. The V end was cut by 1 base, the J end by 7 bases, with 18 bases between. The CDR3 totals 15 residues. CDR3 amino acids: CASSLTGHLPGEQYF. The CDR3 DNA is TGTGCCAGCAGCTTGACAGGCCACCTCCCGGGGGAGCAGTACTTC.

CDR3 sequence: CASSLDTDRKNSPLHF. The CDR3 coding sequence is TGTGCCAGCAGCTTAGACACTGACAGAAAAAATTCACCCCTCCACTTT. The rearrangement links TRBV7-9 to TRBJ1-6; D perhaps matches TRBD1 (5 bases). From germline, CDR1 is SEHNR and CDR2 FQNEAQ (reference sequence). There are 16 residues in the CDR3. V lost 1 base and J 7 bases, leaving 14 bases between the germline ends.

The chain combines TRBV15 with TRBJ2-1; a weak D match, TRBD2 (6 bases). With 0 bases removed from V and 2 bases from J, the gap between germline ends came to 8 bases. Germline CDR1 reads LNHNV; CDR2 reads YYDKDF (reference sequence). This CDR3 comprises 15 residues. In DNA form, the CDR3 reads TGTGCCACCAGCAGAGAGCCTAGCGCCTACAATGAGCAGTTCTTC. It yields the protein CATSREPSAYNEQFF.

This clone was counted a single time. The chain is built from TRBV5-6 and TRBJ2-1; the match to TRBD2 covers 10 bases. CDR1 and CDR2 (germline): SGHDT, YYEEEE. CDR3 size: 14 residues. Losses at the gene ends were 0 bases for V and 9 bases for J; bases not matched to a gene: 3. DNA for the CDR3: TGTGCCAGCAGCTTGGCGGCTAGCGGGAGTGAGCAGTTCTTC. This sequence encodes CASSLAASGSEQFF.

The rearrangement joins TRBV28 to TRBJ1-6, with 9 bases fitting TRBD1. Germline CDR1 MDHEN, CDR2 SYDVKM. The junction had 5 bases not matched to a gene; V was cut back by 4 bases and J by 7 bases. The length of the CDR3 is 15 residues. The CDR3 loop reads CASSSATGGNSPLHF. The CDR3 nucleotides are TGTGCCAGCAGTTCGGCGACAGGGGGGAATTCACCCCTCCACTTT.

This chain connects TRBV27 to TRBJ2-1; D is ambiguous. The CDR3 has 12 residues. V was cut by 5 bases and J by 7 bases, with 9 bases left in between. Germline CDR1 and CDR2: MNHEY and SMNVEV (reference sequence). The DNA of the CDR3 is TGTGCCAGCAGTCCAACCCATAATGAGCAGTTCTTC. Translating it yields CASSPTHNEQFF.

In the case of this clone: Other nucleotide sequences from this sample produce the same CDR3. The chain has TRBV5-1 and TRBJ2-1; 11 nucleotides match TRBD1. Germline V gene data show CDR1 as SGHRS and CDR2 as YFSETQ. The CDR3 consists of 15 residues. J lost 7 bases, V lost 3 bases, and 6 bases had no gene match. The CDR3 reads CASSSGQGVSNEQFF. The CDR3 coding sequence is TGCGCCAGCAGCTCGGGACAGGGGGTATCGAATGAGCAGTTCTTC.

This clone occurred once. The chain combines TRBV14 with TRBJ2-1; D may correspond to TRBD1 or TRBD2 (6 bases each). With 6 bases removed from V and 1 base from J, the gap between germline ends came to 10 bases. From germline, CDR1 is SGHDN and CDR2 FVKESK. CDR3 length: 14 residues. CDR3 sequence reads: CASSLGGSYNEQFF. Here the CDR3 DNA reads TGTGCCAGCAGTCTAGGGGGGTCCTACAATGAGCAGTTCTTC.

The DNA of the CDR3 is TGCGCCAGCAGCATGCTTAGCGGGGGGGCCGGAGATACGCAGTATTTT. Its translation: CASSMLSGGAGDTQYF. The chain uses TRBV5-1 and TRBJ2-3, with TRBD2 matching 11 bases. The ends lost 4 bases at V and 5 bases at J; junction bases unmatched: 9. Per germline, CDR1 SGHRS and CDR2 YFSETQ. This CDR3 has 16 residues.

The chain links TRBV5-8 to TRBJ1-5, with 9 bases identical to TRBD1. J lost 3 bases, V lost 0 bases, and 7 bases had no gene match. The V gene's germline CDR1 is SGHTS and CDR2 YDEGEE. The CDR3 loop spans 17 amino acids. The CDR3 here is CASSLAAGTGINQPQHF. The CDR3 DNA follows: TGTGCCAGCAGCTTGGCCGCCGGGACAGGGATCAATCAGCCCCAGCATTTT.

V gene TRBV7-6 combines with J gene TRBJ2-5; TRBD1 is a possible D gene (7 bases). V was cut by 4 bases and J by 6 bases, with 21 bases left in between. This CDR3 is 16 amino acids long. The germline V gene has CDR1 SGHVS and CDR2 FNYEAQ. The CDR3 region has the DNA TGTGCCAGCAGCTCCAGCGTTTTCAGGGGGGAACAGACCCAGTACTTC. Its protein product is CASSSSVFRGEQTQYF.

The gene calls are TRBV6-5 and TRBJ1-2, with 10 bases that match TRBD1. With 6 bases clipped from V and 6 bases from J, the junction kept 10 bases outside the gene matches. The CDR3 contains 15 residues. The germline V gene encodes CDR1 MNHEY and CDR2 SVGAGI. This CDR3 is CASRRQGAAADGYTF. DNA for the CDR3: TGTGCCAGCAGGAGACAGGGGGCGGCGGCTGATGGCTACACCTTC.

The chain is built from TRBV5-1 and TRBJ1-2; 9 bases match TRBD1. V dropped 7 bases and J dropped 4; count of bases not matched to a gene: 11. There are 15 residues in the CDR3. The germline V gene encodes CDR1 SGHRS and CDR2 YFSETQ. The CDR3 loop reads CASSDRDRVGYGYTF. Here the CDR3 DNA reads TGCGCCAGCTCGGACCGGGACAGGGTTGGCTATGGCTACACCTTC.

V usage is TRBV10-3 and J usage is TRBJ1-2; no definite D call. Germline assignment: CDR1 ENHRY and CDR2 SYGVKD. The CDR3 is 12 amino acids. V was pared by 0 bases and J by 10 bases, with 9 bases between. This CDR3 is CAISESGNIYTF. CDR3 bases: TGTGCCATCAGTGAGTCAGGGAATATCTACACCTTC.

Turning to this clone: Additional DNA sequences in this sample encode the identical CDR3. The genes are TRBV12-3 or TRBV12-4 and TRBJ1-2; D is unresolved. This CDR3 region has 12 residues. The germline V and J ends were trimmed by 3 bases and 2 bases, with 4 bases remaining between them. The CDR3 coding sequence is TGTGCCAGCAGTTTCGGAAACTATGGCTACACCTTC. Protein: CASSFGNYGYTF.

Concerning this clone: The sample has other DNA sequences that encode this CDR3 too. CDR3 in amino acids: CASSANSGNTIYF. The CDR3 bases are TGTGCCAGCAGTGCCAACTCTGGAAACACCATATATTTT. The rearrangement joins TRBV9 to TRBJ1-3; D uncertain. This CDR3 has 13 residues. V was clipped by 5 bases and J by 0 bases, with 6 bases between them. Germline CDR1 reads SGDLS; CDR2 reads YYNGEE.

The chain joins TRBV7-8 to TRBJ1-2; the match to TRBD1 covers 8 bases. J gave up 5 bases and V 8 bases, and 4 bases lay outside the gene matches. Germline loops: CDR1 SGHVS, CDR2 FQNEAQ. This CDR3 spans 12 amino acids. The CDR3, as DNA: TGTGCCAGCGGCCAGGGGGCGTATGGCTACACCTTC. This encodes CASGQGAYGYTF. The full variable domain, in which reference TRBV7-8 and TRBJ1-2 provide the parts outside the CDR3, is GAGVSQSPRYKVAKRGQDVALRCDPISGHVSLFWYQQALGQGPEFLTYFQNEAQLDKSGLPSDRFFAERPEGSVSTLKIQRTQQEDSAVYLCASGQGAYGYTFGSGTRLTVV.

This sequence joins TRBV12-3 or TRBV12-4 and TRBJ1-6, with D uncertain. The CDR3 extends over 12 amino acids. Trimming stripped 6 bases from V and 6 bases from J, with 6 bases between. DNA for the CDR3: TGTGCCAGCAGCCTAGGTAATTCACCCCTCCACTTT. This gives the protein CASSLGNSPLHF.

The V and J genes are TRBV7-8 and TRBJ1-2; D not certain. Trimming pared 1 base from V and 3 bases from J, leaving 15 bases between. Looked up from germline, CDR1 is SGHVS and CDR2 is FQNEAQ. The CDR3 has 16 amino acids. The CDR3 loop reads CASSLEWARSDYGYTF. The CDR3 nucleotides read TGTGCCAGCAGCTTAGAATGGGCCAGATCTGACTATGGCTACACCTTC.

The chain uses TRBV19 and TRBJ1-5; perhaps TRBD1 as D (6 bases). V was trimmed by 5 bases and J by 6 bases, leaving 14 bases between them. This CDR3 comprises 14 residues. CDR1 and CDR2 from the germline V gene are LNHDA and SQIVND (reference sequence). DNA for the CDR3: TGTGCCAGTAGTGAGGGGGGGTTGGGTCAGCCCCAGCATTTT. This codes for CASSEGGLGQPQHF.

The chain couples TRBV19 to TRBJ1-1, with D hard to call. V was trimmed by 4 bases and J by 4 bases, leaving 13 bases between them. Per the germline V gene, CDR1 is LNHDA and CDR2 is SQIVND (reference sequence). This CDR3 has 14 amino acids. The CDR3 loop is CASSTSNGITEAFF. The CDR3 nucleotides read TGTGCCAGTAGTACATCAAACGGGATCACTGAAGCTTTCTTT.

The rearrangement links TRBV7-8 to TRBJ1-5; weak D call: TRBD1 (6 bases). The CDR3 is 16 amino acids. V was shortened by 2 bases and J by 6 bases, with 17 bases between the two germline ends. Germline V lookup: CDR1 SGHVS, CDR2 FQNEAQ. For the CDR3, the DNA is TGTGCCAGCAGCTTAAGTCAAGTACCCAGGGGTCAGCCCCAGCATTTT. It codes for CASSLSQVPRGQPQHF.